Described below is a single T cell receptor beta chain sequence and its context. As yet, its antigen is unknown. The sample is drawn from a study of beta chain features in type 1 diabetes. The study, taken as a whole, reports: Among patients with Type 1 diabetes, TCRB CDR3s were moderately but significantly shorter in every one of the four CD4+ subsets.

After removal of 6 bases from V and 3 bases from J, the junction contained 8 bases not matched to a gene. The CDR3 spans 14 residues. CDR1 and CDR2 from the germline V gene are MNHNY and SVGAGI (reference sequence). The sequenced template was cDNA made from the entire isolated RNA. Sequenced by immunoSEQ multiplex PCR; TCRdb stores in-frame clones only, minus some. The sample has some 700,000 clones, 13% seen once; the top ten hold 0.022%. The sample taken for sequencing was naive CD4+ T cells from blood. The sequence derives from a man in his late teens or twenties with type 1 diabetes. V and J are TRBV6-6 and TRBJ2-7, with 7 nucleotides matching TRBD1. The CDR3: CASRKLRDSYEQYF. Here the CDR3 DNA reads TGTGCCAGCAGGAAGCTCCGGGACAGCTACGAGCAGTACTTC.